Sequencing of this TCR beta chain was carried out in a study of a mutant IDH1 vaccine in newly diagnosed glioma. Here immunoSEQ multiplex PCR was the method, and the copy in TCRdb shows in-frame clones only, minus some. The sample contains about 59,000 clones, over 80% of which appear only once. Time point described: week 5, during vaccination. Vaccinated patients received 300 ug of mutant IDH1 20-mer peptide per dose, with topical imiquimod. CDR1 is MRHNA, CDR2 SNTAGT, per germline. CDR3 length equals 15 residues. V dropped 6 bases and J dropped 0 bases, with 9 bases sitting between them. Of note for this clone: Its antigen is still unknown.

This material consisted of PBMCs, taken from a glioma patient whose treatment included an IDH1 peptide vaccine. This sequence originates from a woman in her forties with glioma. J is TRBJ2-6 and V is TRBV6-4; D remains ambiguous. This CDR3 is CASSPRSSGANVLTF. The CDR3 nucleotides are TGTGCCAGCAGCCCGAGGAGCTCTGGGGCCAACGTCCTGACTTTC.